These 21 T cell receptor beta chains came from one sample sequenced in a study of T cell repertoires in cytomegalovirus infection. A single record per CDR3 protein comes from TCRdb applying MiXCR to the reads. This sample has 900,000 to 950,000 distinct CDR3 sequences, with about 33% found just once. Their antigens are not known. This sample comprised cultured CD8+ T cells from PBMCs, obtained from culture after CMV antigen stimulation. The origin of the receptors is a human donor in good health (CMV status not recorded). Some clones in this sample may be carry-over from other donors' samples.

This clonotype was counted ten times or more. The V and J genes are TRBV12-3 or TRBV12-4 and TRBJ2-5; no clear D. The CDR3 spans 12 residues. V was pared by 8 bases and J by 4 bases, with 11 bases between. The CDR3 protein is CASLTFGETQYF. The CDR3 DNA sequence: TGTGCCAGCTTGACTTTTGGAGAGACCCAGTACTTC.

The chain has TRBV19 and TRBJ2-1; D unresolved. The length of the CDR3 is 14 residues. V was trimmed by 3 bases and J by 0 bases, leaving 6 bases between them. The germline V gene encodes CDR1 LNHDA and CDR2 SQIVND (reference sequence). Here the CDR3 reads CASSIDNSYNEQFF. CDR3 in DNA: TGTGCCAGTAGTATCGACAACTCCTACAATGAGCAGTTCTTC.

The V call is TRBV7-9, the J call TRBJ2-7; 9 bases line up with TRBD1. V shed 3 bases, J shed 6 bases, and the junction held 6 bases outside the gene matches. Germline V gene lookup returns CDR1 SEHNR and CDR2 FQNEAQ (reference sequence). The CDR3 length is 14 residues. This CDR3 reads CASSLGTGWREQYF. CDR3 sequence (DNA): TGTGCCAGCAGCTTGGGGACAGGGTGGCGCGAGCAGTACTTC.

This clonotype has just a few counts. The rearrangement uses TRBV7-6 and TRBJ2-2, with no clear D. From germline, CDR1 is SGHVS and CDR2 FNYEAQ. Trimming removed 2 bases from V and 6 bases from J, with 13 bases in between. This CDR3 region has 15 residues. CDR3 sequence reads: CASSLRFRAPGELFF. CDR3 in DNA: TGTGCCAGCAGCTTAAGGTTTAGGGCCCCCGGGGAGCTGTTTTTT.

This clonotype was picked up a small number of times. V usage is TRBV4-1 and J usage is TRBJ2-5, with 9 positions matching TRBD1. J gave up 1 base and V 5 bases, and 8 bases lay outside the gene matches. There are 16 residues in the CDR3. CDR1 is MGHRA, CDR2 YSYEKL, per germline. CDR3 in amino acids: CASSGMTGGFQETQYF. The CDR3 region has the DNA TGCGCCAGCAGCGGAATGACAGGGGGGTTCCAAGAGACCCAGTACTTC.

This CDR3 is CASSDGVDTEAFF. Here the CDR3 DNA reads TGTGCCAGCAGCGACGGGGTGGACACTGAAGCTTTCTTT. The chain links TRBV6-5 to TRBJ1-1; D is ambiguous. V was cut by 6 bases and J by 3 bases, with 11 bases left in between. This CDR3 is built from 13 residues. Germline-derived CDR1 and CDR2 are MNHEY and SVGAGI.

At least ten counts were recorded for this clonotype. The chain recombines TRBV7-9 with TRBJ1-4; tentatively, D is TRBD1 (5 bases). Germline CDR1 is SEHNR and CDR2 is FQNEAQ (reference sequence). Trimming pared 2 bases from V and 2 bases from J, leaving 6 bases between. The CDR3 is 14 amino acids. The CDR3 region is CASSLRDTNEKLFF. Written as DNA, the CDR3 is TGTGCCAGCAGCTTACGGGACACTAATGAAAAACTGTTTTTT.

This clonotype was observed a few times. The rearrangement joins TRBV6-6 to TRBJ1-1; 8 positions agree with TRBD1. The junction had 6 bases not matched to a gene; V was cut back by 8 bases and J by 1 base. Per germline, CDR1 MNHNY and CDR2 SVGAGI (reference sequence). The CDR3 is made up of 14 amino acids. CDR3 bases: TGTGCCAGCCTTCAGGGGGCCACGAACACTGAAGCTTTCTTT. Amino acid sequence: CASLQGATNTEAFF.

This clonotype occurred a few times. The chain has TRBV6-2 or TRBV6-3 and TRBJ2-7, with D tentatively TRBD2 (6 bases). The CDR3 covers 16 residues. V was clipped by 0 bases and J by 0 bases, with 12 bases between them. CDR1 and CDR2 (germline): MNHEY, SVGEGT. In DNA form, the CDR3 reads TGTGCCAGCAGTTACTCCACTAGCCGAAGCTCCTACGAGCAGTACGTC. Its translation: CASSYSTSRSSYEQYV.

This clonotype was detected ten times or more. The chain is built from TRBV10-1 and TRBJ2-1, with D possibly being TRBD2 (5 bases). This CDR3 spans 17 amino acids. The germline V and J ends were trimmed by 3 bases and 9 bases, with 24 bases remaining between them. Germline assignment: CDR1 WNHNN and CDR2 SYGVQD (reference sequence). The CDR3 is CASSDEEEASTYGEQFF. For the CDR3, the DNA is TGCGCCAGCAGTGATGAGGAAGAGGCTAGCACATATGGTGAGCAGTTCTTC.

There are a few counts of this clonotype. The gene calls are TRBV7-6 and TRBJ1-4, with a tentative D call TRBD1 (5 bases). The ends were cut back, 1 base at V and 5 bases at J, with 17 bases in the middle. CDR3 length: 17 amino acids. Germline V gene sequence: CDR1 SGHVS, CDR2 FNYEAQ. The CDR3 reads CASSLGGGASGNEKLFF. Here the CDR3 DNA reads TGTGCCAGCAGCTTAGGTGGTGGGGCGTCGGGGAATGAAAAACTGTTTTTT.

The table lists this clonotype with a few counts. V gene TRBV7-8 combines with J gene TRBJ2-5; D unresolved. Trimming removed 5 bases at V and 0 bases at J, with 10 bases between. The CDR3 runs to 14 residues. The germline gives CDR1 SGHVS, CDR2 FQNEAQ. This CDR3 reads CASSGSDHQETQYF. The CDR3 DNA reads TGTGCCAGCAGCGGATCGGACCACCAAGAGACCCAGTACTTC.

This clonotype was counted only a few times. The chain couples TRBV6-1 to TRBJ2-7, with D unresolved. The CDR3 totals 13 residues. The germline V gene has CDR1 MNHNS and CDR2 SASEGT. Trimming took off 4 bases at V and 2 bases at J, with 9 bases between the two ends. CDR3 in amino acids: CASSVDATYEQYF. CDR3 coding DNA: TGTGCCAGCAGTGTGGACGCAACCTACGAGCAGTACTTC.

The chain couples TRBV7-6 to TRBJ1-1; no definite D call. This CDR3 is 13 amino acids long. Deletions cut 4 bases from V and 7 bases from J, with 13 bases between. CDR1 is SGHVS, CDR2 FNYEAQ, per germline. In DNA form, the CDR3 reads TGTGCCAGCAGCTCGGAAGTAAACGGTGAAGCTTTCTTT. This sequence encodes CASSSEVNGEAFF.

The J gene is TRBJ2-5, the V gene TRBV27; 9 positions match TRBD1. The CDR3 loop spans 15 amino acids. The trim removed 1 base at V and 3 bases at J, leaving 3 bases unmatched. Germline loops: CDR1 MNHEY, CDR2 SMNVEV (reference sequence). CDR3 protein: CASSLWGDREETQYF. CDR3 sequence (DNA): TGTGCCAGCAGTTTATGGGGGGACAGGGAAGAGACCCAGTACTTC.

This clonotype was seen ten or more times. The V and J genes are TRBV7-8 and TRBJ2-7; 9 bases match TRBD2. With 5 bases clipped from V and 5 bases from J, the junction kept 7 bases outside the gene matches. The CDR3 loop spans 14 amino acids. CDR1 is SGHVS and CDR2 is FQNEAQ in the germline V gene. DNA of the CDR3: TGTGCCAGCAGCGGTAGCGGGGGAGCAAACGAGCAGTACGTC. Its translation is CASSGSGGANEQYV.

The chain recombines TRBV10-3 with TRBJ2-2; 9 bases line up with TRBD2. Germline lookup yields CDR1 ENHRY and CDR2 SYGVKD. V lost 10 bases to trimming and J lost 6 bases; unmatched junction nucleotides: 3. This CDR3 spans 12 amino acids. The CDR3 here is CATERGAGELFF. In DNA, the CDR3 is TGTGCCACCGAGCGGGGGGCCGGGGAGCTGTTTTTT.

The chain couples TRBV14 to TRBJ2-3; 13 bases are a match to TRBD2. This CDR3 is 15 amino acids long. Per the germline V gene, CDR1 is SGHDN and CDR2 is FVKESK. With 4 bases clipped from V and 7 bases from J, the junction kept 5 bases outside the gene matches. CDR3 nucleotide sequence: TGTGCCAGCAGCCCGAAGACTAGCGGGGGGTATACGCAGTATTTT. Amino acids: CASSPKTSGGYTQYF.

The CDR3, as DNA: TGTGCCAGCAGTTTGACAGAGGCAGCTTTCTTT. Translating gives CASSLTEAAFF. V gene TRBV12-3 or TRBV12-4 combines with J gene TRBJ1-1, with D possibly being TRBD1 (5 bases). V was pared by 3 bases and J by 10 bases, with 9 bases between. The CDR3 runs to 11 residues.

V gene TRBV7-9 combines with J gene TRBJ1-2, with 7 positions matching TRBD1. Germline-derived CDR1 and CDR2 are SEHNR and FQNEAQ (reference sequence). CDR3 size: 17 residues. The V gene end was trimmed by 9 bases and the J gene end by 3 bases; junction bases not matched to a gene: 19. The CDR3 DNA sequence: TGTGCCAGTCCTCAGTGGCAGGGGGACAACAACCACTATGGCTACACCTTC. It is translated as CASPQWQGDNNHYGYTF.

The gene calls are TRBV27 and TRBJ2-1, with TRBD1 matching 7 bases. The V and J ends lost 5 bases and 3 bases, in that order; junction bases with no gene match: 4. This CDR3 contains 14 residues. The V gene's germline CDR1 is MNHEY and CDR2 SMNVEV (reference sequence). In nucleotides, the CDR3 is TGTGCCAGCAGTCAGACAGGGAACTACAATGAGCAGTTCTTC. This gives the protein CASSQTGNYNEQFF.